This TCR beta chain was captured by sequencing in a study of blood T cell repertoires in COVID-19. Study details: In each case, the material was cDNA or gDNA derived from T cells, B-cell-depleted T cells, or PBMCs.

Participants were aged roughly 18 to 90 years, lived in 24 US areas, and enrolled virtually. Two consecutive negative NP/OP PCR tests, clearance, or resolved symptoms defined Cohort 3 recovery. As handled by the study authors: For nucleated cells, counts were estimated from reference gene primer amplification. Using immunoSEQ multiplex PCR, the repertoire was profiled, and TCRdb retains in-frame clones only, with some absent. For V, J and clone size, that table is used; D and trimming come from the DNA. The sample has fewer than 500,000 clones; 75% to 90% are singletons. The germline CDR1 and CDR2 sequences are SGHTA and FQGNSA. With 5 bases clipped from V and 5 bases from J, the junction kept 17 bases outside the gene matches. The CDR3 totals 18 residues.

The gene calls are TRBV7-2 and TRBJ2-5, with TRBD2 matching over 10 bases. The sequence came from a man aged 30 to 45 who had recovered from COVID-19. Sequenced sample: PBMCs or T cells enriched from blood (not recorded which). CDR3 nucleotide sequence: TGTGCCAGCAGCACCCCCCTGTCGGCTAGCGGGAGATTGGAGACCCAGTACTTC. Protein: CASSTPLSASGRLETQYF. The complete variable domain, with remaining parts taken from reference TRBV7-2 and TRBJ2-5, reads GAGVSQSPSNKVTEKGKDVELRCDPISGHTALYWYRQSLGQGLEFLIYFQGNSAPDKSGLPSDRFSAERTGGSVSTLTIQRTQQEDSAVYLCASSTPLSASGRLETQYFGPGTRLLVL.